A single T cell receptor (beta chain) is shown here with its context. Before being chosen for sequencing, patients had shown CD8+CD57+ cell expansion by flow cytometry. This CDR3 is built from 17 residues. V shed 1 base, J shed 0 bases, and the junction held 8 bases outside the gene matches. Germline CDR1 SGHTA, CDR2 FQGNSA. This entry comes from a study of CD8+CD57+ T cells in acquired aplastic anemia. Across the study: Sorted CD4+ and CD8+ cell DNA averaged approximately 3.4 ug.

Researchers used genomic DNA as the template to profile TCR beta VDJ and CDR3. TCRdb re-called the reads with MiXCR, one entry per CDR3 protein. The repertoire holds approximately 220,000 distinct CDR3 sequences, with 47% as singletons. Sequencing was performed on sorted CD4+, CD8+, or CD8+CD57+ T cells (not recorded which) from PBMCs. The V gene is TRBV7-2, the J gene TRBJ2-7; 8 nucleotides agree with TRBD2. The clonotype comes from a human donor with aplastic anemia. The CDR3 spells CASSLGPGTRGSYEQYF. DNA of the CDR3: TGTGCCAGCAGCTTAGGCCCCGGGACTAGGGGCTCCTACGAGCAGTACTTC.